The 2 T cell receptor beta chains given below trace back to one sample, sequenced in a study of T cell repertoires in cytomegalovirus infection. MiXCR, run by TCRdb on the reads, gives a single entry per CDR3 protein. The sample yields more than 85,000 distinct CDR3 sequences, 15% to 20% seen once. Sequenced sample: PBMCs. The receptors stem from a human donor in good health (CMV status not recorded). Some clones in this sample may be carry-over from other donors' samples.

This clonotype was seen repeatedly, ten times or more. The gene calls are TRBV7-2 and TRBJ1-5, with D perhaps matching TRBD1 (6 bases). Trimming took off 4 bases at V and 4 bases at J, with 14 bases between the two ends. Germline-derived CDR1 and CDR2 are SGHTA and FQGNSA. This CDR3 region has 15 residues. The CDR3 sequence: CASSSSGTQNQPQHF. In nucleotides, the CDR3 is TGTGCCAGCAGCTCCTCCGGGACACAAAATCAGCCCCAGCATTTT.

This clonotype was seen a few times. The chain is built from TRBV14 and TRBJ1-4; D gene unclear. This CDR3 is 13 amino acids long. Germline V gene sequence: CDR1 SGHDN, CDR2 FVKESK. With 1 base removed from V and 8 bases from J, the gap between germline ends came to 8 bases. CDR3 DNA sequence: TGTGCCAGCAGCCAAGGATCGGGCGAAAAACTGTTTTTT. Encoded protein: CASSQGSGEKLFF. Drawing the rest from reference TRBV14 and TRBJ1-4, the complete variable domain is EAGVTQFPSHSVIEKGQTVTLRCDPISGHDNLYWYRRVMGKEIKFLLHFVKESKQDESGMPNNRFLAERTGGTYSTLKVQPAELEDSGVYFCASSQGSGEKLFFGSGTQLSVL.